This T cell receptor (beta chain) was sequenced in a study of blood T cells in healthy people across ages. Study-wide results and limits: The long-lived group displayed more naive CD4+ cells, plus higher diversity, than the aged donors did. Changes in expanded clonotypes were possibly confounded, as the CMV status of donors was unknown.

A J-beta primer mix and a sample-barcoded 5' primer were used in a second PCR of about 7 to 12 cycles. A 12-random-nucleotide template-switch adaptor tagged each cDNA molecule. The yield of each sample was at least 3 million CDR3-containing paired-end reads. A single record per CDR3 protein comes from TCRdb applying MiXCR to the 5' RACE reads. The sample has 1.4 million or so distinct CDR3 sequences; 35% to 45% are singletons. With respect to this clonotype: Its antigen is not known.

This sequence originates from a woman aged 18-29 years in good health. The sample consisted of blood.

The CDR3 region is CSVAMAGGTSTDTQYF. The CDR3 DNA reads as TGCAGCGTTGCCATGGCGGGGGGGACTAGCACAGATACGCAGTATTTT. The chain employs TRBV29-1 and TRBJ2-3, with 9 bases aligning to TRBD2. The CDR3 runs to 16 residues. J was trimmed by 0 bases and V by 4 bases; bases with no gene match: 8. Germline V CDR1 and CDR2: SQVTM, ANQGSEA.